This TCR beta chain was sequenced in a study of blood T cell repertoires in COVID-19. Study-wide context: Sites across the United States, Italy and Spain contributed samples from acute and convalescent COVID-19. Sample material is recorded as cDNA or gDNA derived from T cells, B-cell-depleted T cells, or PBMCs.

Original processing notes: Estimates of nucleated cell counts were drawn from the amplification of reference gene primers. Produced via immunoSEQ multiplex PCR; TCRdb's table is partial and in-frame only. V, J and clone size reflect that table, while D and trimming were determined from the DNA. Here the sample spans under 80,000 clones, about 80% being singletons. This CDR3 has 16 residues. Germline V CDR1 and CDR2: SGHNT, YENEEA. Trimming removed 5 bases from V and 3 bases from J; junction bases left unmatched: 9. This clone came up a few times. The receptor was derived from a woman aged 55-70 years with acute or convalescent COVID-19. The chain employs TRBV11-3 and TRBJ2-1; 8 bases are a match to TRBD2. The specimen was peripheral blood. The CDR3 sequence: CASSRRSGGNYNEQFF. The CDR3 region has the DNA TGTGCCAGCAGCCGAAGGTCGGGGGGGAACTACAATGAGCAGTTCTTC.